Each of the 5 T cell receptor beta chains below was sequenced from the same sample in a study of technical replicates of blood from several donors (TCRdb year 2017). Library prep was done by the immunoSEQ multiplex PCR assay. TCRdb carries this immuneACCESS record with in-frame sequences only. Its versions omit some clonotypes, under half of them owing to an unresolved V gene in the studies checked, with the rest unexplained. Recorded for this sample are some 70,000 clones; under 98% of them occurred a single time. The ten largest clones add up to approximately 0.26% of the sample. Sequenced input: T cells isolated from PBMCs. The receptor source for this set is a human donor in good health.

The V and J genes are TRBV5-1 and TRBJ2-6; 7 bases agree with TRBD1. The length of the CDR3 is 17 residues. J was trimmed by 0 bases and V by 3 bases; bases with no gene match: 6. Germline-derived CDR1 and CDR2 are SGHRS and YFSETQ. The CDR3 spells CASSWTRGSSGANVLTF. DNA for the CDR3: TGCGCCAGCAGCTGGACCAGGGGGAGCTCTGGGGCCAACGTCCTGACTTTC. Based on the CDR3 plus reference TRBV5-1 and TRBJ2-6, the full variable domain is KAGVTQTPRYLIKTRGQQVTLSCSPISGHRSVSWYQQTPGQGLQFLFEYFSETQRNKGNFPGRFSGRQFSNSRSEMNVSTLELGDSALYLCASSWTRGSSGANVLTFGAGSRLTVL.

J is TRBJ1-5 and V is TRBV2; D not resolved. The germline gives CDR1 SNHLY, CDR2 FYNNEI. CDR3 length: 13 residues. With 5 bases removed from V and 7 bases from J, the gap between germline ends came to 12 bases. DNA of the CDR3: TGTGCCAGCAGTTCCGGAGGGTACCAGCCCCAGCATTTT. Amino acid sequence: CASSSGGYQPQHF.

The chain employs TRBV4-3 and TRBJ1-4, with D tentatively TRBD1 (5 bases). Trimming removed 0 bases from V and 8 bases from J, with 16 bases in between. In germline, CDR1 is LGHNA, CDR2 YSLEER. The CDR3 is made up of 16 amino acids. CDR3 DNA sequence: TGCGCCAGCAGCCAAGATTATCGCGGGGCTGGGGAAAAACTGTTTTTT. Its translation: CASSQDYRGAGEKLFF.

CDR3 loop: CASSIVSGGFSNQPQHF. As DNA, the CDR3 is TGTGCCAGTAGTATAGTCTCAGGGGGCTTTAGCAATCAGCCCCAGCATTTT. The chain employs TRBV19 and TRBJ1-5, with TRBD1 matching 8 bases. V trimming: 1 base; J trimming: 0 bases; junction bases outside the gene matches: 5. CDR3 length: 17 residues. Looked up from germline, CDR1 is LNHDA and CDR2 is SQIVND (reference sequence).

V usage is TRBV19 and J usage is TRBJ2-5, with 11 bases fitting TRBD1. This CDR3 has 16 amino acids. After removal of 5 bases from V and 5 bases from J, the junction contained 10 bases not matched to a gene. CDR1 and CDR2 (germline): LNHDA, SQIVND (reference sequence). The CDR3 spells CASSGWDRGEQETQYF. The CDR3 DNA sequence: TGTGCCAGTAGTGGGTGGGACAGGGGGGAACAGGAGACCCAGTACTTC.